This TCR beta chain stems from a study of blood T cell repertoires in COVID-19. Study context: The United States, Italy and Spain provided the acute and convalescent COVID-19 samples.

The CDR3 spans 13 residues. CDR1 and CDR2 from the germline V gene are MNHEY and SVGEGT. Between the trimmed V and J ends, which lost 5 bases and 1 base, there was a span of 8 bases. Generated by immunoSEQ multiplex PCR, the TCRdb table keeps only in-frame clones and is missing some. The sample records just under 60,000 clones, around 79% being singletons. This receptor was identified in a human donor in a cohort sampled during active COVID-19. The chain carries TRBV6-2 or TRBV6-3 and TRBJ1-1, with a tentative D call TRBD1 (6 bases). The sample consisted of peripheral blood. CDR3 nucleotides: TGTGCCAGCAGTCTCAGGGGGAACACTGAAGCTTTCTTT. This gives the protein CASSLRGNTEAFF.